This entry lists 2 T cell receptor beta chains sequenced from one sample in a study of graft-versus-host responses after intestinal transplantation. The assay was immunoSEQ multiplex PCR, and TCRdb's table has in-frame clones only and misses some. The sample carries some 41,000 clones, roughly nine tenths recorded once. Sequenced here: PBMCs, sampled about 330 days after intestinal transplant. Receptors originate from a human patient who received an intestinal transplant, so some T cells may come from the graft donor.

This chain links TRBV14 with TRBJ2-5; unclear D gene. Germline CDR1 is SGHDN and CDR2 is FVKESK. CDR3 length: 14 amino acids. V lost 3 bases and J 2 bases, leaving 10 bases between the germline ends. CDR3 in DNA: TGTGCCAGCAGCCAGGCAGACGTACAAGAGACCCAGTACTTC. As protein: CASSQADVQETQYF. Full variable domain (outside the CDR3, taken from reference TRBV14 and TRBJ2-5): EAGVTQFPSHSVIEKGQTVTLRCDPISGHDNLYWYRRVMGKEIKFLLHFVKESKQDESGMPNNRFLAERTGGTYSTLKVQPAELEDSGVYFCASSQADVQETQYFGPGTRLLVL.

The chain recombines TRBV29-1 with TRBJ2-1; no firm D call. CDR1 and CDR2 (germline): SQVTM, ANQGSEA. The CDR3 extends over 15 amino acids. Trimming removed 6 bases from V and 0 bases from J, with 15 bases in between. CDR3 bases: TGCAGCGTCCGGCTGCGTGGTAGCTCCTACAATGAGCAGTTCTTC. Its protein product is CSVRLRGSSYNEQFF.